A single sample is the source of the 32 T cell receptor beta chains below, sequenced in a study of T cell changes during pregnancy in multiple sclerosis. Using immunoSEQ multiplex PCR, the repertoire was profiled, and TCRdb retains in-frame clones only, with some absent. Among 70,000 to 80,000 clones listed, roughly 92% were seen once. Sample: peripheral blood, taken after pregnancy. The receptor source for this set is a female donor in good health, enrolled as a control in a pregnancy study.

This chain links TRBV2 with TRBJ2-7; 8 bases map to TRBD2. The germline CDR1 and CDR2 sequences are SNHLY and FYNNEI. The CDR3 consists of 14 residues. The trim removed 3 bases at V and 4 bases at J, leaving 5 bases unmatched. CDR3 region: CASSDPSGSYEQYF. The CDR3, as DNA: TGTGCCAGCAGTGATCCCAGCGGGAGTTACGAGCAGTACTTC.

The rearrangement uses TRBV7-8 and TRBJ1-6; possible D gene TRBD1, 5 bases. CDR1 and CDR2 (germline): SGHVS, FQNEAQ. With 3 bases removed from V and 3 bases from J, the gap between germline ends came to 9 bases. CDR3 length: 15 residues. CDR3 in DNA: TGTGCCAGCAGCTTGACCGACAGCTATAATTCACCCCTCCACTTT. It is translated as CASSLTDSYNSPLHF.

This chain uses TRBV30 with TRBJ2-1; TRBD2 matches at 10 bases. With V trimmed by 3 bases and J by 8 bases, 19 bases remained unmatched. This CDR3 has 18 residues. Per germline, CDR1 GTSNPN and CDR2 SVGIG (reference sequence). The CDR3 is CAWRPLRGASGRVDEQFF. The CDR3 DNA reads TGTGCCTGGAGACCACTGCGGGGGGCTAGCGGGAGAGTTGATGAGCAGTTCTTC.

The rearrangement joins TRBV5-6 to TRBJ2-1, with 7 bases fitting TRBD2. Trimming took 1 base from V and 9 from J; bases not matched to a gene: 1. The CDR3 contains 12 residues. Per the germline V gene, CDR1 is SGHDT and CDR2 is YYEEEE. Here the CDR3 reads CASSLSGGEQFF. The CDR3 DNA reads as TGTGCCAGCAGCTTGTCGGGGGGTGAGCAGTTCTTC.

For the CDR3, the DNA is TGCGCCAGCAGCCAAGAGACAGGGGGGGGGTACGAGCAGTACTTC. It translates to CASSQETGGGYEQYF. This chain joins TRBV4-3 and TRBJ2-7; TRBD1 matches at 9 bases. Germline-derived CDR1 and CDR2 are LGHNA and YSLEER. Losses at the gene ends were 0 bases for V and 4 bases for J; bases not matched to a gene: 4. CDR3 length: 15 amino acids.

This chain joins TRBV4-1 and TRBJ2-5; TRBD2 matches at 8 bases. The ends lost 6 bases at V and 4 bases at J; junction bases unmatched: 7. Germline CDR1 reads MGHRA; CDR2 reads YSYEKL. The CDR3 has 14 residues. DNA of the CDR3: TGCGCCAGCAGGCCCGGGGGGGCCTTAGAGACCCAGTACTTC. Amino acids: CASRPGGALETQYF.

The rearrangement joins TRBV29-1 to TRBJ2-4, with D perhaps matching TRBD2 (5 bases). CDR1 and CDR2 (germline): SQVTM, ANQGSEA. The CDR3 covers 13 residues. Trimming removed 5 bases from V and 3 bases from J, with 11 bases in between. The CDR3 DNA reads as TGCAGCGTTCTTCCGGGGAACAAAAACATTCAGTACTTC. Encoded protein: CSVLPGNKNIQYF. Looking up the rest from reference TRBV29-1 and TRBJ2-4 gives the full variable domain: SAVISQKPSRDICQRGTSLTIQCQVDSQVTMMFWYRQQPGQSLTLIATANQGSEATYESGFVIDKFPISRPNLTFSTLTVSNMSPEDSSIYLCSVLPGNKNIQYFGAGTRLSVL.

This chain links TRBV28 with TRBJ2-3, with 10 bases lining up with TRBD2. CDR1 MDHEN and CDR2 SYDVKM come from the germline V gene. There are 17 residues in the CDR3. J was trimmed by 2 bases and V by 4 bases; bases with no gene match: 9. CDR3 in DNA: TGTGCCAGCAGTTCACCTTACGGACTAGCGGACACAGATACGCAGTATTTT. Residues: CASSSPYGLADTDTQYF.

The rearrangement joins TRBV2 to TRBJ2-7; D is unresolved. The germline V gene encodes CDR1 SNHLY and CDR2 FYNNEI. The germline V and J ends were trimmed by 6 bases and 1 base, with 7 bases remaining between them. This CDR3 has 12 residues. CDR3 DNA sequence: TGTGCCAGCAGAGCCAGGTCCTACGAGCAGTACTTC. It specifies CASRARSYEQYF. The full variable domain, rest sourced from reference TRBV2 and TRBJ2-7, is EPEVTQTPSHQVTQMGQEVILRCVPISNHLYFYWYRQILGQKVEFLVSFYNNEISEKSEIFDDQFSVERPDGSNFTLKIRSTKLEDSAMYFCASRARSYEQYFGPGTRLTVT.

This sequence joins TRBV19 and TRBJ1-1; weak D call: TRBD1 (5 bases). V lost 3 bases to trimming and J lost 3 bases, with 8 bases between them. The germline V gene encodes CDR1 LNHDA and CDR2 SQIVND (reference sequence). The length of the CDR3 is 13 residues. Here the CDR3 reads CASSIAGYTEAFF. The CDR3 DNA reads as TGTGCCAGTAGTATCGCAGGGTACACTGAAGCTTTCTTT.

The chain is built from TRBV4-3 and TRBJ2-5; 11 nucleotides match TRBD2. The CDR3 sequence is 14 residues long. J lost 5 bases, V lost 4 bases, and 3 bases had no gene match. Germline CDR1 LGHNA, CDR2 YSLEER. The CDR3 spells CASSPSGRLETQYF. The CDR3 DNA reads TGCGCCAGCAGCCCTAGCGGGAGGTTGGAGACCCAGTACTTC.

This clone has more than one count but fewer than ten. The chain is built from TRBV29-1 and TRBJ1-1, with D perhaps TRBD1 (6 bases). The germline V and J ends were trimmed by 7 bases and 8 bases, with 11 bases remaining between them. The CDR3 spans 10 residues. Germline CDR1 and CDR2: SQVTM and ANQGSEA. The DNA for the CDR3 is TGCAGCGCCCTACAGGGAGAAGCTTTCTTT. The encoded protein is CSALQGEAFF. The entire variable domain, with the rest obtained from reference TRBV29-1 and TRBJ1-1, is as follows: SAVISQKPSRDICQRGTSLTIQCQVDSQVTMMFWYRQQPGQSLTLIATANQGSEATYESGFVIDKFPISRPNLTFSTLTVSNMSPEDSSIYLCSALQGEAFFGQGTRLTVV.

The chain is built from TRBV7-9 and TRBJ1-1; D is perhaps TRBD1 (5 bases). V was shortened by 5 bases and J by 5 bases, with 21 bases between the two germline ends. CDR3 size: 16 residues. Germline V gene lookup returns CDR1 SEHNR and CDR2 FQNEAQ (reference sequence). The CDR3 is CASSLPTGRGITEAFF. In DNA form, the CDR3 reads TGTGCCAGCAGCCTTCCTACGGGGAGGGGTATAACTGAAGCTTTCTTT. Full variable domain (rest looked up from reference TRBV7-9 and TRBJ1-1): DTGVSQNPRHKITKRGQNVTFRCDPISEHNRLYWYRQTLGQGPEFLTYFQNEAQLEKSRLLSDRFSAERPKGSFSTLEIQRTEQGDSAMYLCASSLPTGRGITEAFFGQGTRLTVV.

DNA for the CDR3: TGTGCCAGCAGCCCCTGGACAGGATCCTCTAGCAATCAGCCCCAGCATTTT. Encoded protein: CASSPWTGSSSNQPQHF. This sequence joins TRBV7-8 and TRBJ1-5, with 7 positions matching TRBD1. CDR1 is SGHVS and CDR2 is FQNEAQ in the germline V gene. Trimming took 5 bases from V and 0 from J; bases not matched to a gene: 10. This CDR3 contains 17 residues. Looking up the rest from reference TRBV7-8 and TRBJ1-5 gives the full variable domain: GAGVSQSPRYKVAKRGQDVALRCDPISGHVSLFWYQQALGQGPEFLTYFQNEAQLDKSGLPSDRFFAERPEGSVSTLKIQRTQQEDSAVYLCASSPWTGSSSNQPQHFGDGTRLSIL.

J is TRBJ2-3 and V is TRBV2; 8 positions match TRBD2. This CDR3 region has 15 residues. V lost 5 bases, J lost 1 base, and 5 bases stayed unmatched. Per germline, CDR1 SNHLY and CDR2 FYNNEI. The DNA of the CDR3 is TGTGCCAGCAGTCGCCTGACTAGCGGCACAGATACGCAGTATTTT. Translation: CASSRLTSGTDTQYF.

This clone was detected only once. The chain combines TRBV2 with TRBJ2-7; the match to TRBD2 covers 7 bases. The V and J ends lost 7 bases and 0 bases, in that order; junction bases with no gene match: 9. Germline values: CDR1 SNHLY, CDR2 FYNNEI. The CDR3 spans 15 residues. The CDR3 sequence is CASTSQRGSSYEQYF. In DNA, the CDR3 is TGTGCCAGCACTTCCCAGCGGGGAAGCTCCTACGAGCAGTACTTC.

V gene TRBV7-9 combines with J gene TRBJ1-2; D gene ambiguous. The CDR3 extends over 12 amino acids. Germline V CDR1 and CDR2: SEHNR, FQNEAQ (reference sequence). With 4 bases removed from V and 6 bases from J, the gap between germline ends came to 9 bases. CDR3 nucleotides: TGTGCCAGCAGCTCCCCCGGGGATGGCTACACCTTC. It codes for CASSSPGDGYTF.

The chain has TRBV9 and TRBJ2-5; 9 bases align to TRBD2. This CDR3 is 15 amino acids long. Germline V gene lookup returns CDR1 SGDLS and CDR2 YYNGEE. J was trimmed by 5 bases and V by 1 base; bases with no gene match: 6. Here the CDR3 reads CASSVLAGPGETQYF. CDR3 coding DNA: TGTGCCAGCAGCGTACTAGCGGGGCCCGGTGAGACCCAGTACTTC. The variable domain in full, with the rest retrieved from reference TRBV9 and TRBJ2-5, is DSGVTQTPKHLITATGQRVTLRCSPRSGDLSVYWYQQSLDQGLQFLIQYYNGEERAKGNILERFSAQQFPDLHSELNLSSLELGDSALYFCASSVLAGPGETQYFGPGTRLLVL.

V usage is TRBV14 and J usage is TRBJ2-7, with 8 bases aligning to TRBD1. This CDR3 has 14 residues. V shed 2 bases, J shed 6 bases, and the junction held 6 bases outside the gene matches. CDR1 and CDR2 (germline): SGHDN, FVKESK. CDR3 nucleotide sequence: TGTGCCAGCAGCCAACGACAGGGGATCTCCGAGCAGTACTTC. This gives the protein CASSQRQGISEQYF.

The rearrangement links TRBV9 to TRBJ1-6, with D unresolved. Germline values: CDR1 SGDLS, CDR2 YYNGEE. V dropped 1 base and J dropped 5 bases, with 10 bases sitting between them. The CDR3 length is 15 residues. The DNA of the CDR3 is TGTGCCAGCAGCGTACGCGCCGTTCATAATTCACCCCTCCACTTT. Translated: CASSVRAVHNSPLHF.

This chain uses TRBV5-1 with TRBJ2-1; D uncertain. In germline, CDR1 is SGHRS, CDR2 YFSETQ. Trimming cost V 7 bases and J 1 base, with 15 bases left between them. The CDR3 is 15 amino acids. The chain's CDR3 is CASQVNPGSYNEQFF. CDR3 sequence (DNA): TGCGCCAGCCAAGTTAACCCCGGGTCCTACAATGAGCAGTTCTTC.

This clone was detected once. The rearrangement links TRBV5-1 to TRBJ2-1, with 8 bases matching TRBD2. Germline CDR1 and CDR2: SGHRS and YFSETQ. The CDR3 extends over 14 amino acids. J was trimmed by 4 bases and V by 5 bases; bases with no gene match: 5. CDR3 in DNA: TGCGCCAGCAGAAATAGCGGGACATACAATGAGCAGTTCTTC. It specifies CASRNSGTYNEQFF. Drawing the rest from reference TRBV5-1 and TRBJ2-1, the complete variable domain is KAGVTQTPRYLIKTRGQQVTLSCSPISGHRSVSWYQQTPGQGLQFLFEYFSETQRNKGNFPGRFSGRQFSNSRSEMNVSTLELGDSALYLCASRNSGTYNEQFFGPGTRLTVL.

The chain links TRBV11-2 to TRBJ1-1; D not certain. With 1 base removed from V and 4 bases from J, the gap between germline ends came to 10 bases. The CDR3 loop spans 14 amino acids. Germline lookup yields CDR1 SGHAT and CDR2 FQNNGV. CDR3 DNA sequence: TGTGCCAGCAGCTTAGGGGCACGGTCCACTGAAGCTTTCTTT. It encodes CASSLGARSTEAFF.

The V gene is TRBV7-2, the J gene TRBJ1-5; possibly TRBD1 for D (5 bases). CDR1 is SGHTA, CDR2 FQGNSA, per germline. CDR3 size: 17 residues. The germline V and J ends were trimmed by 1 base and 7 bases, with 20 bases remaining between them. CDR3 sequence: CASSLGGVEGRRQPQHF. The DNA for the CDR3 is TGTGCCAGCAGCTTAGGTGGGGTGGAGGGGCGGAGGCAGCCCCAGCATTTT.

The chain combines TRBV19 with TRBJ2-4, with TRBD1 as a possible D gene (6 bases). This CDR3 region has 12 residues. Germline CDR1 is LNHDA and CDR2 is SQIVND (reference sequence). As DNA, the CDR3 is TGTGCTCGTCAGGGGAGAGAAAACATTCAGTACTTC. Its protein product is CARQGRENIQYF.

The chain uses TRBV11-2 and TRBJ2-7; 8 bases agree with TRBD1. Looked up from germline, CDR1 is SGHAT and CDR2 is FQNNGV. The V and J ends lost 5 bases and 5 bases, in that order; junction bases with no gene match: 5. The CDR3 totals 13 residues. DNA for the CDR3: TGTGCCAGCAGCCAGGACAGGGCAGACGAGCAGTACTTC. Protein: CASSQDRADEQYF. Using reference TRBV11-2 and TRBJ2-7 for the parts outside the CDR3, the full variable domain is EAGVAQSPRYKIIEKRQSVAFWCNPISGHATLYWYQQILGQGPKLLIQFQNNGVVDDSQLPKDRFSAERLKGVDSTLKIQPAKLEDSAVYLCASSQDRADEQYFGPGTRLTVT.

The chain recombines TRBV7-3 with TRBJ2-1, with TRBD2 matching 12 bases. CDR3 length: 18 residues. Trimming took 4 bases from V and 0 from J; bases not matched to a gene: 7. CDR1 and CDR2 from the germline V gene are SGHTA and FQGTGA. In nucleotides, the CDR3 is TGTGCCAGCAGCTCCGCCCCGGGACTAGCGGGCTCCTACAATGAGCAGTTCTTC. Translating it yields CASSSAPGLAGSYNEQFF.

This chain connects TRBV9 to TRBJ1-3; the D is unclear. This CDR3 contains 14 residues. V gave up 0 bases and J gave up 2 bases, with 6 bases separating them. Per the germline V gene, CDR1 is SGDLS and CDR2 is YYNGEE. The CDR3 DNA follows: TGTGCCAGCAGCGTAGCTGGCACTGGAAACACCATATATTTT. Protein product: CASSVAGTGNTIYF.

The chain carries TRBV4-2 and TRBJ2-5, with D unclear. Trimming removed 1 base at V and 2 bases at J, with 8 bases between. This CDR3 has 14 amino acids. Germline V gene sequence: CDR1 LGHNA, CDR2 YNFKEQ. The CDR3 sequence: CASSQGGQQETQYF. CDR3 nucleotide sequence: TGTGCCAGCAGCCAAGGTGGTCAGCAAGAGACCCAGTACTTC.

V and J are TRBV6-5 and TRBJ2-7, with 10 bases that match TRBD1. The germline CDR1 and CDR2 sequences are MNHEY and SVGAGI. The CDR3 has 14 residues. J was trimmed by 2 bases and V by 2 bases; bases with no gene match: 0. CDR3 bases: TGTGCCAGCAGTTACGGGACAGGGGCCTACGAGCAGTACTTC. Translating it yields CASSYGTGAYEQYF.

This sequence joins TRBV29-1 and TRBJ2-1; 11 bases align to TRBD2. The CDR3 spans 13 residues. J was trimmed by 5 bases and V by 7 bases; bases with no gene match: 4. CDR1 and CDR2 from the germline V gene are SQVTM and ANQGSEA. The CDR3 protein is CSGLAGPHNEQFF. CDR3 bases: TGCAGCGGACTAGCGGGACCGCACAATGAGCAGTTCTTC.

The chain couples TRBV9 to TRBJ1-2; 8 bases map to TRBD1. V was clipped by 3 bases and J by 5 bases; unmatched bases: 9. Germline V gives CDR1 SGDLS, CDR2 YYNGEE. CDR3 length: 15 amino acids. CDR3 bases: TGTGCCAGCAGCGGATACAGGGGGGAGGAATATGGCTACACCTTC. Its protein product is CASSGYRGEEYGYTF.